The subject of this entry is one TCR beta chain. The target antigen is unknown. V dropped 8 bases and J dropped 0; count of bases not matched to a gene: 7. Germline-derived CDR1 and CDR2 are MNHEY and SVGEGT. The CDR3 contains 14 residues. This sample is part of a study of T-cell memory formation after mild COVID-19. Each CDR3 protein gets one entry after TCRdb re-called the 5' RACE reads with MiXCR. The profile shows about 140,000 distinct CDR3 sequences, 14% of them singletons. Study-wide findings and caveats: SARS-CoV-2 specificity of second-wave clones peaking day 37 was unconfirmed.

This clonotype originated in an adult woman who had mild COVID-19 (a few samples of this study predate the infection). Cell type and time point are not known. The rearrangement links TRBV6-2 or TRBV6-3 to TRBJ2-7, with 7 bases identical to TRBD2. Sequenced material: PBMCs or a T cell subset sorted from them (not recorded which). CDR3 in DNA: TGTGCCAGCTGGGAGCGGGGTCCCTCCTACGAGCAGTACTTC. Translated, it gives CASWERGPSYEQYF.